Each of the 4 T cell receptor beta chains below was sequenced from the same sample in a study of T cell responses to AZD1222 COVID-19 vaccine. Profiling relied on immunoSEQ multiplex PCR, and the TCRdb table lists in-frame clones only, not all of them. The table has around 66,000 clones, 79% seen once. The material sequenced was peripheral blood, taken on day 0 of MenACWY control vaccination. The receptors shown here come from an adult in good health.

The rearrangement links TRBV7-2 to TRBJ2-3, with no clear D. V was clipped by 0 bases and J by 3 bases, with 4 bases between them. CDR1 and CDR2 (germline): SGHTA, FQGNSA. CDR3 length: 13 amino acids. The chain's CDR3 is CASSLARTDTQYF. The CDR3 DNA is TGTGCCAGCAGCTTAGCGCGAACAGATACGCAGTATTTT.

The rearrangement uses TRBV6-2 or TRBV6-3 and TRBJ2-3, with TRBD2 matching 7 bases. This CDR3 has 19 residues. V was clipped by 0 bases and J by 6 bases; unmatched bases: 18. From germline, CDR1 is MNHEY and CDR2 SVGEGT. The CDR3 protein is CASSYSRAGDETPTDTQYF. DNA of the CDR3: TGTGCCAGCAGTTACTCCCGGGCGGGGGACGAAACCCCCACTGATACGCAGTATTTT.

The rearrangement joins TRBV7-3 to TRBJ2-1; TRBD2 matches at 10 bases. CDR1 and CDR2 (germline): SGHTA, FQGTGA. The CDR3 length is 15 residues. After removal of 1 base from V and 6 bases from J, the junction contained 3 bases not matched to a gene. CDR3 bases: TGTGCCAGCAGCTTAAGAGCGGGGGGGCCCAATGAGCAGTTCTTC. Residues: CASSLRAGGPNEQFF.

This clone was detected once. The V and J genes are TRBV19 and TRBJ2-7, with D perhaps TRBD1 (5 bases). V was clipped by 3 bases and J by 6 bases, with 15 bases between them. Germline CDR1 is LNHDA and CDR2 is SQIVND (reference sequence). This CDR3 is 14 amino acids long. Written as DNA, the CDR3 is TGTGCCAGTAGTATTGGTCAGGGTGTTCCCGAGCAGTACTTC. It translates to CASSIGQGVPEQYF.